These 14 T cell receptor beta chains were sequenced from one sample in a study of T cells in Graves' hyperthyroidism and ophthalmopathy. The CDR3 regions of TCR beta were amplified from RNA transcripts. Using the HTBI primer set, a first-round RT-PCR was run on the TCR CDR3. TCRdb redid the calling of the multiplex PCR reads with MiXCR, one entry per CDR3 protein. The sample includes 300,000 to 450,000 distinct CDR3 sequences, 20% to 25% of them seen just once. Sequenced input: blood. The source of these receptors is a man between 45 and 60 years old with Graves' hyperthyroidism.

This clonotype has more than one count but fewer than ten. The CDR3 spells CSATRPGGARETQYF. In DNA form, the CDR3 reads TGCAGTGCTACCCGACCTGGGGGGGCCCGAGAGACCCAGTACTTC. V and J are TRBV20-1 and TRBJ2-5, with D tentatively TRBD2 (7 bases). The CDR3 is made up of 15 amino acids. V lost 4 bases and J 4 bases, leaving 19 bases between the germline ends. CDR1 and CDR2 from the germline V gene are DFQATT and SNEGSKA (reference sequence).

The chain has TRBV7-3 and TRBJ2-1; 7 bases map to TRBD1. CDR3 length equals 14 residues. CDR1 and CDR2 from the germline V gene are SGHTA and FQGTGA. With V trimmed by 5 bases and J by 10 bases, 11 bases remained unmatched. This CDR3 is CASSPGRQGSEQFF. In nucleotides, the CDR3 is TGTGCCAGCAGCCCAGGGAGACAGGGAAGCGAGCAGTTCTTC.

This chain joins TRBV6-5 and TRBJ2-7; 9 bases agree with TRBD1. Germline loops: CDR1 MNHEY, CDR2 SVGAGI. With 10 bases clipped from V and 2 bases from J, the junction kept 9 bases outside the gene matches. The CDR3 length is 14 residues. The CDR3 DNA follows: TGTGCCACCAAGTGGGGACAGGGACCCTACGAGCAGTACTTC. This sequence encodes CATKWGQGPYEQYF.

In its sample, this clonotype was seen a few times. The V and J genes are TRBV7-9 and TRBJ2-5; weak D call: TRBD1 (5 bases). Between the trimmed V and J ends, which lost 5 bases and 4 bases, there was a span of 11 bases. Looked up from germline, CDR1 is SEHNR and CDR2 is FQNEAQ (reference sequence). CDR3 length: 13 residues. CDR3 coding DNA: TGTGCCAGCAGCGTGGGGCAGGGAGAGACCCAGTACTTC. It codes for CASSVGQGETQYF.

The chain combines TRBV5-1 with TRBJ2-6; tentative D call: TRBD1 (6 bases). This CDR3 has 13 amino acids. Germline V CDR1 and CDR2: SGHRS, YFSETQ. Trimming took 8 bases from V and 4 from J, leaving 10 bases between them. CDR3 nucleotides: TGCGCCAGTAGGGGGTTCGGGGCCAACGTCCTGACTTTC. It specifies CASRGFGANVLTF. The variable domain in full, completed from reference TRBV5-1 and TRBJ2-6, reads KAGVTQTPRYLIKTRGQQVTLSCSPISGHRSVSWYQQTPGQGLQFLFEYFSETQRNKGNFPGRFSGRQFSNSRSEMNVSTLELGDSALYLCASRGFGANVLTFGAGSRLTVL.

The chain recombines TRBV5-1 with TRBJ1-1, with 8 bases fitting TRBD1. This CDR3 is 13 amino acids long. With V trimmed by 4 bases and J by 1 base, 0 bases remained unmatched. Looked up from germline, CDR1 is SGHRS and CDR2 is YFSETQ. The CDR3 protein is CASSTGGNTEAFF. Written as DNA, the CDR3 is TGCGCCAGCAGCACAGGGGGGAACACTGAAGCTTTCTTT.

This clonotype was observed a few times. The gene calls are TRBV10-3 and TRBJ2-2; D is perhaps TRBD1 (6 bases). V shed 4 bases and J shed 6 bases, with 12 bases lying between them. The CDR3 consists of 14 residues. Looked up from germline, CDR1 is ENHRY and CDR2 is SYGVKD. CDR3 residues: CAISGQEGAGELFF. The CDR3 region has the DNA TGTGCCATCAGTGGACAGGAAGGGGCCGGGGAGCTGTTTTTT.

The V and J genes are TRBV6-5 and TRBJ1-5; perhaps TRBD1 as D (5 bases). Germline V gene lookup returns CDR1 MNHEY and CDR2 SVGAGI. The CDR3 covers 15 residues. V was cut by 4 bases and J by 0 bases, with 10 bases left in between. The CDR3 is CASSWGDYSNQPQHF. The CDR3 region has the DNA TGTGCCAGCAGTTGGGGGGATTATAGCAATCAGCCCCAGCATTTT.

This clonotype has only a few counts. The chain employs TRBV20-1 and TRBJ2-6; D is perhaps TRBD1 (5 bases). The germline V and J ends were trimmed by 3 bases and 0 bases, with 6 bases remaining between them. Germline CDR1 reads DFQATT; CDR2 reads SNEGSKA (reference sequence). CDR3 length: 14 amino acids. The CDR3 nucleotides are TGCAGTGCTAGTGACAGCTCTGGGGCCAACGTCCTGACTTTC. Protein product: CSASDSSGANVLTF.

The chain joins TRBV20-1 to TRBJ2-2, with D hard to call. V gave up 0 bases and J gave up 6 bases, with 8 bases separating them. This CDR3 region has 13 residues. Germline CDR1 and CDR2: DFQATT and SNEGSKA (reference sequence). The DNA for the CDR3 is TGCAGTGCTAGAGAGAGCTGGGCCGGGGAGCTGTTTTTT. Translation gives CSARESWAGELFF.

This clonotype was seen many times. V usage is TRBV7-3 and J usage is TRBJ2-1; D perhaps matches TRBD1 (6 bases). The CDR3 is 13 residues long. From germline, CDR1 is SGHTA and CDR2 FQGTGA. With 2 bases removed from V and 5 bases from J, the gap between germline ends came to 7 bases. The CDR3 here is CASSLGQNNEQFF. The CDR3 nucleotides are TGTGCCAGCAGCTTAGGACAGAACAATGAGCAGTTCTTC.

This clonotype was seen a handful of times. This chain uses TRBV20-1 with TRBJ2-4, with D tentatively TRBD1 (8 bases). The V and J ends lost 5 bases and 8 bases respectively, with 22 bases between them. From germline, CDR1 is DFQATT and CDR2 SNEGSKA (reference sequence). CDR3 length: 15 amino acids. CDR3 region: CSAWGGGQAGDIQYF. The CDR3 DNA reads TGCAGTGCTTGGGGCGGGGGACAGGCAGGAGACATTCAGTACTTC.

CDR3: CASSDGPEDTQYF. For the CDR3, the DNA is TGTGCCAGTAGTGACGGCCCCGAGGATACGCAGTATTTT. This chain uses TRBV19 with TRBJ2-3; unclear D gene. Deletions cut 5 bases from V and 6 bases from J, with 12 bases between. The germline V gene encodes CDR1 LNHDA and CDR2 SQIVND (reference sequence). CDR3 length: 13 residues.

The chain joins TRBV28 to TRBJ1-1; TRBD1 agrees at 8 bases. V trimming: 5 bases; J trimming: 0 bases; junction bases outside the gene matches: 2. From germline, CDR1 is MDHEN and CDR2 SYDVKM. The CDR3 extends over 14 amino acids. For the CDR3, the DNA is TGTGCCAGCAGTACCAGGGGGCTGAACACTGAAGCTTTCTTT. It encodes CASSTRGLNTEAFF.